The 15 T cell receptor beta chains presented below share a single source sample, sequenced in a study of T cell changes during pregnancy in multiple sclerosis. Assay used: immunoSEQ multiplex PCR; TCRdb lists only in-frame clones, some missing. The data contain about 87,000 clones, 80% to 95% of them seen just once; the ten biggest clones take up 1.2% to 1.5%. The sequences come from peripheral blood, collected in the third trimester of pregnancy. These receptors all come from a female donor in good health, enrolled as a control in a pregnancy study.

V and J are TRBV29-1 and TRBJ2-1, with TRBD2 matching over 13 bases. The CDR3 spans 17 residues. V lost 4 bases, J lost 5 bases, and 11 bases stayed unmatched. Germline assignment: CDR1 SQVTM and CDR2 ANQGSEA. The CDR3 is CSVGGTSGKGWDNEQFF. The CDR3 DNA sequence: TGCAGCGTTGGAGGGACTAGCGGGAAGGGGTGGGACAATGAGCAGTTCTTC.

The rearrangement uses TRBV5-1 and TRBJ1-6; no clear D gene. The CDR3 has 15 residues. Germline CDR1 is SGHRS and CDR2 is YFSETQ. The V and J ends lost 7 bases and 0 bases respectively, with 11 bases between them. CDR3 sequence: CASRSGSSYNSPLHF. The CDR3 bases are TGCGCCAGCCGGTCGGGGAGCTCCTATAATTCACCCCTCCACTTT.

CDR3 nucleotides: TGTGCCAGCAACTCTAACTATGGCTACACCTTC. It is translated as CASNSNYGYTF. The gene calls are TRBV28 and TRBJ1-2, with D unresolved. The V end lost 7 bases, the J end lost 0 bases, and 3 bases lay between the germline ends. Germline CDR1 MDHEN, CDR2 SYDVKM. The length of the CDR3 is 11 residues.

The V gene is TRBV12-5, the J gene TRBJ2-7; TRBD2 matches at 9 bases. Trimming cost V 1 base and J 2 bases; bases outside gene matches: 9. Germline assignment: CDR1 LGHNT and CDR2 FRNRAP. This CDR3 region has 17 residues. The CDR3 is CASGLAPEVAGAYEQYF. Here the CDR3 DNA reads TGTGCTAGTGGTTTGGCACCGGAGGTAGCGGGAGCCTACGAGCAGTACTTC. The variable domain in full, with the rest retrieved from reference TRBV12-5 and TRBJ2-7, is DARVTQTPRHKVTEMGQEVTMRCQPILGHNTVFWYRQTMMQGLELLAYFRNRAPLDDSGMPKDRFSAEMPDATLATLKIQPSEPRDSAVYFCASGLAPEVAGAYEQYFGPGTRLTVT.

This clone was counted once. CDR3 DNA: TGCGCCAGCAGCGATTTAGCGGGAGACGTCACAGATACGCAGTATTTT. This encodes CASSDLAGDVTDTQYF. J is TRBJ2-3 and V is TRBV5-1; 9 nucleotides line up with TRBD2. V was clipped by 4 bases and J by 2 bases; unmatched bases: 8. This CDR3 spans 16 amino acids. The germline V gene has CDR1 SGHRS and CDR2 YFSETQ.

The chain employs TRBV5-4 and TRBJ2-1; TRBD2 aligns across 10 bases. Unmatched junction bases numbered 4, after V lost 1 base and J lost 9 bases. Germline loops: CDR1 SGHNT, CDR2 YYREEE (reference sequence). This CDR3 is built from 14 residues. CDR3 in DNA: TGTGCCAGCAGCTTGAGGCTAGCGGGAGTTGAGCAGTTCTTC. Translating it yields CASSLRLAGVEQFF.

The chain carries TRBV13 and TRBJ2-1; TRBD2 agrees at 10 bases. With V trimmed by 3 bases and J by 5 bases, 7 bases remained unmatched. This CDR3 is built from 16 residues. The germline gives CDR1 PRHDT, CDR2 FYEKMQ (reference sequence). CDR3 amino acids: CASSFPGTSVDNEQFF. The CDR3 DNA reads TGTGCCAGCAGCTTTCCCGGGACTAGCGTCGACAATGAGCAGTTCTTC.

The genes are TRBV6-5 and TRBJ1-2; D may be TRBD1 (6 bases). The CDR3 length is 16 residues. V lost 1 base and J lost 6, with 18 bases in between. The germline V gene has CDR1 MNHEY and CDR2 SVGAGI. The CDR3 loop is CASSYLRAGRDNGYTF. The CDR3 DNA reads as TGTGCCAGCAGTTACTTAAGGGCAGGGAGGGACAATGGCTACACCTTC.

J is TRBJ2-7 and V is TRBV18; maybe TRBD1 (6 bases). With 4 bases removed from V and 5 bases from J, the gap between germline ends came to 12 bases. Germline V gene sequence: CDR1 KGHSH, CDR2 LQKENI. The CDR3 is 13 residues long. The CDR3 here is CASSRDRNDEQYF. In nucleotides, the CDR3 is TGTGCCAGCTCACGAGACAGGAACGACGAGCAGTACTTC.

The CDR3 sequence is CASSYSTANTDTQYF. The CDR3, as DNA: TGTGCCAGCAGTTACTCAACAGCAAACACAGATACGCAGTATTTT. The chain employs TRBV6-5 and TRBJ2-3; D is uncertain. V lost 0 bases to trimming and J lost 2 bases, with 9 bases between them. This CDR3 has 15 amino acids. Germline lookup yields CDR1 MNHEY and CDR2 SVGAGI.

V gene TRBV6-5 combines with J gene TRBJ1-2, with a possible D match to TRBD1 (6 bases). Trimming removed 5 bases at V and 3 bases at J, with 13 bases between. Germline values: CDR1 MNHEY, CDR2 SVGAGI. The CDR3 is made up of 14 amino acids. The CDR3 DNA reads TGTGCCAGCAGTCCAGTCAACAGGGACTATGGCTACACCTTC. Protein: CASSPVNRDYGYTF.

The rearrangement links TRBV6-6 to TRBJ2-7; 9 bases fit TRBD2. V lost 5 bases and J lost 2; bases outside the gene matches: 7. The germline V gene has CDR1 MNHNY and CDR2 SVGAGI (reference sequence). The CDR3 is 15 amino acids. CDR3 in amino acids: CASSKTSGQAYEQYF. In DNA, the CDR3 is TGTGCCAGCAGTAAAACTAGCGGGCAAGCCTACGAGCAGTACTTC.

The V and J genes are TRBV5-6 and TRBJ2-1; possibly TRBD2 for D (5 bases). V lost 1 base and J lost 5, with 10 bases in between. Germline CDR1 and CDR2: SGHDT and YYEEEE. This CDR3 is 14 amino acids long. The CDR3 sequence is CASSLFVANNEQFF. The CDR3 bases are TGTGCCAGCAGCTTGTTTGTAGCGAACAATGAGCAGTTCTTC.

The rearrangement links TRBV29-1 to TRBJ1-4; TRBD1 aligns across 9 bases. This CDR3 has 15 amino acids. Germline CDR1 is SQVTM and CDR2 is ANQGSEA. Germline trimming cut 0 bases from V and 7 bases from J; bases unmatched to any gene: 6. The CDR3 DNA sequence: TGCAGCGTTGAAGACGCCGGGACAGGGTCTGAAAAACTGTTTTTT. Its translation: CSVEDAGTGSEKLFF.

The chain couples TRBV28 to TRBJ2-7; 7 bases align to TRBD1. Germline CDR1 is MDHEN and CDR2 is SYDVKM. This CDR3 region has 16 residues. The trim removed 6 bases at V and 1 base at J, leaving 12 bases unmatched. Written as DNA, the CDR3 is TGTGCCAGCAGCCTGACCGAGGACAGGTTTTCCTACGAGCAGTACTTC. Translating gives CASSLTEDRFSYEQYF.